This is a list of T cell receptor beta chains from one sample in a study of human T cells and chemical hapten exposure. One entry per CDR3 protein, called by TCRdb with MiXCR from the RACE reads. The table shows roughly 130,000 distinct CDR3 sequences, with 9% to 10% occurring only once. The sample was whole blood. The receptors come from a male donor in good health. Some clones in this sample may be carry-over from other donors' samples. Both conserved end residues are part of each CDR3. The order of the fields is CDR3 length, D gene, clone size, J gene, V gene, CDR3 protein, CDR3 DNA. D genes are given only for firm matches. Where a row states a size, it is once, few, many or the class of an expanded clone; other rows omit it.

15,TRBD1,NA,TRBJ2-3,TRBV29-1,CSVERGRGQTDTQYF,TGCAGCGTTGAAAGGGGCAGGGGGCAGACAGATACGCAGTATTTT
24,TRBD2,few,TRBJ2-2,TRBV4-3,CASSQDWVPPRLAGGFKDTGELFF,TGCGCCAGCAGCCAAGATTGGGTCCCTCCTAGACTAGCGGGGGGTTTTAAGGACACCGGGGAGCTGTTTTTT
13,TRBD2,many,TRBJ2-7,TRBV5-1,CASGLAGPYEQYF,TGCGCCAGCGGACTAGCGGGGCCCTACGAGCAGTACTTC
13,NA,NA,TRBJ1-2,TRBV15,CATSARKSYGYTF,TGTGCCACCAGCGCCCGGAAATCTTATGGCTACACCTTC
13,TRBD1,NA,TRBJ2-7,TRBV27,CASSDGTGYEQYF,TGTGCCAGCTCCGACGGGACAGGGTACGAGCAGTACTTC
14,TRBD1,NA,TRBJ1-2,TRBV6-1,CASGRDRPFYGYTF,TGTGCCAGCGGTAGGGACAGGCCCTTCTATGGCTACACCTTC
15,TRBD1,few,TRBJ1-1,TRBV4-2,CASSQGQGKNTEAFF,TGTGCCAGCAGCCAGGGACAGGGAAAGAACACTGAAGCTTTCTTT
16,NA,medium-sized,TRBJ2-6,TRBV4-3,CASSQDRSSGANVLTF,TGCGCCAGCAGCCAAGACAGGAGCTCTGGGGCCAACGTCCTGACTTTC
14,TRBD2,few,TRBJ2-4,TRBV5-1,CASRTSGAKNIQYF,TGCGCCAGCAGGACTAGCGGCGCCAAAAACATTCAGTACTTC
13,NA,NA,TRBJ2-5,TRBV20-1,CSAKNSYQETQYF,TGCAGTGCTAAGAACAGTTACCAAGAGACCCAGTACTTC
13,NA,many,TRBJ1-4,TRBV27,CATRDTRREKLFF,TGTGCCACCCGGGACACCCGGAGGGAAAAACTGTTTTTT
13,NA,few,TRBJ1-5,TRBV6-2/TRBV6-3,CASRWGRDQPQHF,TGTGCCAGCAGGTGGGGCAGGGATCAGCCCCAGCATTTT
14,NA,many,TRBJ2-5,TRBV18,CASSPRNVQETQYF,TGTGCCAGCTCACCACGAAATGTCCAAGAGACCCAGTACTTC
15,NA,many,TRBJ1-5,TRBV11-2,CASSLSTRGNQPQHF,TGTGCCAGCAGCTTATCGACAAGGGGTAATCAGCCCCAGCATTTT
15,NA,NA,TRBJ2-7,TRBV5-1,CASSPGPGNSYEQYF,TGCGCCAGCAGCCCAGGCCCGGGGAACTCCTACGAGCAGTACTTC
17,TRBD2,many,TRBJ2-3,TRBV4-2,CASSQTSGGPSTDTQYF,TGTGCCAGCAGCCAAACGAGCGGGGGGCCAAGCACAGATACGCAGTATTTT
13,NA,many,TRBJ1-5,TRBV5-1,CASSAQGNQPQHF,TGCGCCAGCAGCGCACAGGGCAATCAGCCCCAGCATTTT
19,TRBD2,few,TRBJ2-1,TRBV19,CASSMISLAGATPYNEQFF,TGTGCCAGTAGTATGATCTCCCTAGCGGGAGCGACCCCTTACAATGAGCAGTTCTTC
14,NA,NA,TRBJ1-3,TRBV6-2/TRBV6-3,CASSYGQTGNTIYF,TGTGCCAGCAGTTACGGACAGACTGGAAACACCATATATTTT
15,NA,few,TRBJ1-1,TRBV6-2/TRBV6-3,CASSYEGVGNTEAFF,TGTGCCAGCAGTTACGAAGGGGTCGGGAACACTGAAGCTTTCTTT
15,TRBD1,NA,TRBJ1-1,TRBV5-1,CASSTGQGKNTEAFF,TGCGCCAGCAGCACCGGACAGGGAAAGAACACTGAAGCTTTCTTT
16,NA,few,TRBJ1-2,TRBV5-1,CASSLVKGGGDYGYTF,TGCGCCAGCAGCTTGGTCAAGGGCGGCGGGGACTATGGCTACACCTTC
11,NA,NA,TRBJ2-1,TRBV7-9,CASSHEGEQFF,TGTGCCAGCAGCCACGAGGGAGAGCAGTTCTTC
15,TRBD2,NA,TRBJ2-3,TRBV3-1,CASSQREGRADTQYF,TGTGCCAGCAGCCAGCGTGAAGGGAGGGCAGATACGCAGTATTTT
16,TRBD1,few,TRBJ2-5,TRBV6-2/TRBV6-3,CASSNPDRGTAETQYF,TGTGCCAGCAGCAACCCAGACAGGGGGACGGCGGAGACCCAGTACTTC
15,NA,NA,TRBJ2-7,TRBV14,CASSQLLTGPYEQYF,TGTGCCAGCAGCCAACTCCTGACGGGCCCCTACGAGCAGTACTTC
16,NA,many,TRBJ2-7,TRBV5-1,CASSSAPDGFSYEQYF,TGCGCCAGCAGCTCGGCCCCGGACGGCTTCTCCTACGAGCAGTACTTC
13,NA,few,TRBJ1-5,TRBV27,CASSPEGNQPQHF,TGTGCCAGCAGTCCGGAGGGCAATCAGCCCCAGCATTTT
14,NA,NA,TRBJ1-1,TRBV19,CASSISPGKTEAFF,TGTGCCAGTAGTATCTCTCCGGGGAAAACTGAAGCTTTCTTT
16,NA,NA,TRBJ1-5,TRBV7-9,CASSARLDQSNQPQHF,TGTGCCAGCAGCGCCCGGTTGGACCAGAGCAATCAGCCCCAGCATTTT
12,NA,NA,TRBJ2-1,TRBV9,CASSVDVNEQFF,TGTGCCAGCAGCGTAGACGTCAATGAGCAGTTCTTC
14,NA,many,TRBJ2-1,TRBV19,CASIEPGAYNEQFF,TGTGCCAGTATCGAGCCGGGAGCATACAATGAGCAGTTCTTC
15,NA,few,TRBJ1-1,TRBV21-1,CASSKEGGMNTEAFF,TGTGCCAGCAGCAAAGAAGGAGGGATGAACACTGAAGCTTTCTTT
15,NA,many,TRBJ2-5,TRBV12-3/TRBV12-4,CASSSLGPTGKTQYF,TGTGCCAGCAGTTCACTCGGCCCTACGGGGAAGACCCAGTACTTC
16,TRBD2,NA,TRBJ2-1,TRBV7-6,CASSWTSGGPYNEQFF,TGTGCCAGCAGCTGGACTAGCGGGGGCCCTTACAATGAGCAGTTCTTC
13,NA,many,TRBJ1-4,TRBV20-1,CSVGDATNEKLFF,TGCAGTGTTGGGGACGCAACTAATGAAAAACTGTTTTTT
15,NA,few,TRBJ2-7,TRBV9,CASSPRSGSPYEQYF,TGTGCCAGCAGCCCCCGGTCCGGCTCCCCCTACGAGCAGTACTTC
14,TRBD2,many,TRBJ2-7,TRBV6-2/TRBV6-3,CASSRLAGGYEQYF,TGTGCCAGCAGTCGACTAGCGGGGGGCTACGAGCAGTACTTC
14,TRBD1,few,TRBJ1-2,TRBV30,CAFPNPGQVYGYTF,TGTGCCTTCCCAAACCCGGGACAGGTCTATGGCTACACCTTC
15,NA,many,TRBJ2-1,TRBV2,CASSEGKSSYNEQFF,TGTGCCAGCAGTGAGGGCAAGAGCTCCTACAATGAGCAGTTCTTC
13,TRBD2,NA,TRBJ2-1,TRBV7-2,CASGRGDYNEQFF,TGTGCGAGCGGGAGGGGTGACTACAATGAGCAGTTCTTC
15,NA,many,TRBJ2-7,TRBV11-2,CASSLGRGPLYEQYF,TGTGCCAGCAGCTTAGGCCGGGGCCCCCTCTACGAGCAGTACTTC
15,TRBD1,NA,TRBJ1-4,TRBV7-9,CASSAGQELSEKLFF,TGTGCCAGCAGTGCGGGACAGGAACTGAGTGAAAAACTGTTTTTT
13,NA,many,TRBJ2-6,TRBV6-4,CASSEGGANVLTF,TGTGCCAGCAGTGAAGGTGGGGCCAACGTCCTGACTTTC
15,TRBD1,few,TRBJ2-3,TRBV19,CASRMGQGDTDTQYF,TGTGCCAGTAGGATGGGACAGGGAGACACGGATACGCAGTATTTT
16,TRBD1,many,TRBJ2-1,TRBV11-2,CASSPPGQGGYNEQFF,TGTGCCAGCAGCCCACCGGGACAGGGGGGCTACAATGAGCAGTTCTTC
15,TRBD2,many,TRBJ2-1,TRBV20-1,CSARDYGRARDEQFF,TGCAGTGCTAGAGATTACGGGAGGGCCCGCGATGAGCAGTTCTTC
16,NA,NA,TRBJ2-3,TRBV6-1,CASSERRTASTDTQYF,TGTGCCAGCAGTGAAAGGCGGACGGCTAGCACAGATACGCAGTATTTT
10,NA,NA,TRBJ2-1,TRBV29-1,CSDTMHEQFF,TGCAGCGATACGATGCATGAGCAGTTCTTC
14,NA,few,TRBJ1-1,TRBV7-9,CASSLGGRWAEAFF,TGTGCCAGCAGCTTAGGGGGCAGGTGGGCTGAAGCTTTCTTT
15,TRBD1,few,TRBJ2-5,TRBV7-9,CASSARTGGRETQYF,TGTGCCAGCAGCGCCCGGACAGGGGGTCGGGAGACCCAGTACTTC
14,TRBD1,few,TRBJ1-1,TRBV6-2/TRBV6-3,CASSFLDRVTEAFF,TGTGCCAGCAGTTTTCTGGACAGGGTCACTGAAGCTTTCTTT
18,NA,many,TRBJ1-4,TRBV21-1,CASTSNLRTGRANEKLFF,TGTGCCAGCACCAGCAACCTAAGGACAGGGAGGGCTAATGAAAAACTGTTTTTT
16,TRBD2,many,TRBJ2-7,TRBV20-1,CSASGTSGKGSYEQYF,TGCAGTGCTAGCGGAACTAGCGGGAAAGGATCCTACGAGCAGTACTTC